Detailed here is one T cell receptor beta chain. Sequencing used immunoSEQ multiplex PCR; TCRdb keeps in-frame clones, though not all of them. The sample yields 200,000 or so clones, roughly 80% seen once. CDR3 length: 13 amino acids. V was pared by 3 bases and J by 4 bases, with 13 bases between. The V gene's germline CDR1 is GTSNPN and CDR2 SVGIG (reference sequence). These data come from a study of blood T cell repertoires in COVID-19. Study at large: Donors in the United States, Italy and Spain gave samples during acute or convalescent COVID-19. T cells, B-cell-depleted T cells, or PBMCs supplied cDNA or gDNA.

This receptor was taken from a woman in her 30s who had recovered from COVID-19. V is TRBV30 and J is TRBJ2-7; D may be TRBD2 (5 bases). Material: peripheral blood. CDR3 bases: TGTGCCTGGAGCGCGGCGGGCCTATACGAGCAGTACTTC. Protein: CAWSAAGLYEQYF.